This TCR beta chain was retrieved from a study of blood T cell repertoires in COVID-19. TCRdb keeps only in-frame clones here, not all; method: immunoSEQ multiplex PCR. The data contain just under 85,000 clones, more than 70% of them singletons. V was clipped by 6 bases and J by 4 bases, with 12 bases between them. This CDR3 is built from 13 residues. The gene calls are TRBV12-3 or TRBV12-4 and TRBJ2-5; tentative D call: TRBD1 (6 bases). The clonotype was recovered from a woman aged 55-69 years with acute or convalescent COVID-19. The material sequenced was peripheral blood. CDR3 residues: CASSPGTLETQYF. CDR3 nucleotide sequence: TGTGCCAGCAGCCCTGGGACATTAGAGACCCAGTACTTC.